The 3 T cell receptor beta chains listed next were all sequenced from one sample in a study of cytomegalovirus exposure and HLA in healthy donors. PCR used 60 Vbeta primers and 13 Jbeta primers. Here immunoSEQ multiplex PCR was the method, and the copy in TCRdb shows in-frame clones only, minus some. In the table there are more than 100,000 clones, over 65% of which are singletons. The sample was PBMCs. The receptors shown here come from a female donor in good health and CMV-seropositive.

This clone appeared once. This sequence joins TRBV9 and TRBJ2-2; maybe TRBD2 (6 bases). Germline CDR1 SGDLS, CDR2 YYNGEE. V was cut by 1 base and J by 4 bases, with 14 bases left in between. There are 16 residues in the CDR3. Here the CDR3 DNA reads TGTGCCAGCAGCGTAACCGGCGGGATGGCCACCGGGGAGCTGTTTTTT. This gives the protein CASSVTGGMATGELFF.

V and J are TRBV30 and TRBJ2-7, with D tentatively TRBD2 (6 bases). The germline V gene encodes CDR1 GTSNPN and CDR2 SVGIG (reference sequence). CDR3 length: 14 amino acids. The V and J ends lost 4 bases and 0 bases respectively, with 13 bases between them. CDR3 DNA: TGTGCCTGGAAAGTGGCGGGGTACTCCTACGAGCAGTACTTC. It specifies CAWKVAGYSYEQYF.

The chain combines TRBV28 with TRBJ2-7; D gene unclear. The germline V gene has CDR1 MDHEN and CDR2 SYDVKM. CDR3 length: 11 residues. V lost 4 bases and J 6 bases, leaving 7 bases between the germline ends. The CDR3 DNA follows: TGTGCCAGCAGTTCCGGTTTCGAGCAGTACTTC. Protein product: CASSSGFEQYF.